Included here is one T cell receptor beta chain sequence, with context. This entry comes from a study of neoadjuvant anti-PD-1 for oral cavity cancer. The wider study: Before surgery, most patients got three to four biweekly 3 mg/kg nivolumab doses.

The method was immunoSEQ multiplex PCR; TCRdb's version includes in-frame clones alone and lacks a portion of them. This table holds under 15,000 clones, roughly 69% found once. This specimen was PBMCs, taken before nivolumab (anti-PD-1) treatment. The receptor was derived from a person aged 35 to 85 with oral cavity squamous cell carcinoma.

The CDR3 sequence is CASSSLEGGRDGYTF. The CDR3 DNA follows: TGTGCCAGCAGCTCACTTGAGGGAGGGAGAGATGGCTACACCTTC. The V and J genes are TRBV7-2 and TRBJ1-2; no firm D call. This CDR3 is built from 15 residues. V was clipped by 4 bases and J by 6 bases, with 18 bases between them. Germline V gives CDR1 SGHTA, CDR2 FQGNSA.